This TCR delta chain was identified in a study of gamma-delta T cells after stem cell transplantation (dated by TCRdb to the mid-2010s). Library preparation used RT-PCR. These reads were obtained on an Illumina MiSeq. The public reads were reprocessed by TCRdb using CATT, and rows of matching DNA were later combined. A total of about 3,400 delta-chain clones appear in this sample, roughly 16% of them only once. The leading ten clones occupy approximately 14% of the sample. Taken from the germline V gene, the CDR1 and CDR2 loops are GEAIGNYY and EKD. Here V drops 0 bases and J drops 0 bases, and the junction holds 6 bases not matched to any gene. The CDR3 starts with the cysteine, ends with the phenylalanine, and has 16 residues. CDR3 DNA only is kept here, 48 bases in frame from base 1. Judged by its sample share, this clone qualifies as large (0.1 to 1%). Its target antigen remains unknown. One base away there is no much larger clone; base qualities are not given.

The chain was built from TRDV2 and TRDJ1, with 7 bases in between that match TRDD3. Sequenced material: gamma-delta T cells. The receptor comes from a human donor. It is not recorded whose cells these are; they may come from a transplant donor. The sequenced DNA: TGTGCCTGTGACACCGTGGATACGCGGAACACCGATAAACTCATCTTT. This gives the protein CACDTVDTRNTDKLIF.